This TCR beta chain was found in a study of T cell responses to AZD1222 COVID-19 vaccine. Points on this clone: Antigen: not known.

Findings and limits, study-wide: Regions 160-218 and 743-854 held dominance among vaccine-associated CD4 TCRs, which spanned spike. Donors, mostly white British, included more females; clonal diversity was possibly underestimated. Increased Spike-specific TCR breadth and depth were observed after two AZD1222 doses.

The CDR3 loop spans 15 amino acids. CDR1 and CDR2 (germline): LNHDA, SQIVND (reference sequence). Losses at the gene ends were 6 bases for V and 2 bases for J; bases not matched to a gene: 7. Measured with immunoSEQ multiplex PCR; TCRdb has only the in-frame clones, and not every one. The table shows over 75,000 clones, with roughly 90% occurring only once. J is TRBJ1-5 and V is TRBV19; TRBD1 matches 7 bases. The clonotype originates from an adult in good health. Specimen: peripheral blood, collected on day 0 of AZD1222 vaccination. DNA of the CDR3: TGTGCCAGTAGGATCAAGGGGGCGCGCAATCAGCCCCAGCATTTT. Its translation: CASRIKGARNQPQHF. The full variable domain, in which reference TRBV19 and TRBJ1-5 provide the parts outside the CDR3, is DGGITQSPKYLFRKEGQNVTLSCEQNLNHDAMYWYRQDPGQGLRLIYYSQIVNDFQKGDIAEGYSVSREKKESFPLTVTSAQKNPTAFYLCASRIKGARNQPQHFGDGTRLSIL.